The rows below give T cell receptor beta chains drawn from one sample of a study of blood T cell repertoires in COVID-19. Generated by immunoSEQ multiplex PCR, the TCRdb table keeps only in-frame clones and is missing some. The table has 90,000 to 120,000 clones, less than 85% seen once; the top ten hold roughly 2%. Source material: peripheral blood. The receptors here all came from a woman aged 35 to 49 with acute or convalescent COVID-19. CDR3s include the opening cysteine and the closing phenylalanine or tryptophan. D genes are given only for firm matches. Part of the rows lack a size; the others show once, few, many or a class for expanded clones.

cdr3_nt,cdr3_aa,d_call,clone_size,j_call,v_call
TGTGCCAGCAGCCGCGGACAGGAGACACCCCTCCACTTT,CASSRGQETPLHF,TRBD1,-,TRBJ1-6,TRBV6-6
TGCGCCAGCAGTGAGGGGGCCACACCGTATGGCTACACCTTC,CASSEGATPYGYTF,-,-,TRBJ1-2,TRBV10-1
TGTGCCTGGAGAACTGGACTAGCGGGGAGACAAGAGACCCAGTACTTC,CAWRTGLAGRQETQYF,TRBD2,many,TRBJ2-5,TRBV30
TGTGCCATCAGTGCGACAGGGGGCCCCCCAGATACGCAGTATTTT,CAISATGGPPDTQYF,TRBD1,-,TRBJ2-3,TRBV10-3
TGTGCCAGCAGTACCCCGGGCGGGGGGACCCAAGAGACCCAGTACTTC,CASSTPGGGTQETQYF,TRBD2,few,TRBJ2-5,TRBV28
TGCGCCAGCAGCTTGATGGACAGCAGCTCTGGAAACACCATATATTTT,CASSLMDSSSGNTIYF,-,few,TRBJ1-3,TRBV5-1
TGTGCCAGTATGGGGGCAGGGTCCGCCGGGGAGCTGTTTTTT,CASMGAGSAGELFF,-,few,TRBJ2-2,TRBV19
TGTGCCAGCAGTTGGGACAGCGGATGGGATCAGCCCCAGCATTTT,CASSWDSGWDQPQHF,TRBD1,-,TRBJ1-5,TRBV6-2/TRBV6-3
TGTGCCAGCAGCCCTAGGGGACAGGGCCCAAGCTCCTACGAGCAGTACTTC,CASSPRGQGPSSYEQYF,TRBD1,-,TRBJ2-7,TRBV6-2/TRBV6-3
TGTGCCAGCAGCTGGGACTTATACACAGATACGCAGTATTTT,CASSWDLYTDTQYF,-,-,TRBJ2-3,TRBV7-2
TGTGCCAGCAGCTTGAACAGCTATGGCTACACCTTC,CASSLNSYGYTF,-,-,TRBJ1-2,TRBV5-8
TGTGCCAGCAGTCCCGCGGGTGGTAAAAAGGAAAAACTGTTTTTT,CASSPAGGKKEKLFF,-,-,TRBJ1-4,TRBV28
TGTGCCAGCAGTTTATTGGGGACAGGGCCCCAAGAGACCCAGTACTTC,CASSLLGTGPQETQYF,TRBD1,-,TRBJ2-5,TRBV28
TGTGCCAGCAGCCACACTCCCGGGACTAGCGGGAACACCGGGGAGCTGTTTTTT,CASSHTPGTSGNTGELFF,TRBD2,-,TRBJ2-2,TRBV7-6
TGTGCCAGCGTCGGGACAGGCCCCCAGCAGCCCCAGCATTTT,CASVGTGPQQPQHF,TRBD1,few,TRBJ1-5,TRBV2
TGTGCCAGCAGTCCCCGACAGGGATTCGGCCCCGGGGAGCTGTTTTTT,CASSPRQGFGPGELFF,TRBD1,-,TRBJ2-2,TRBV27
TGTGCCATCAGTGAGCCGCCGGGACTAGAAGGAGAGACCCAGTACTTC,CAISEPPGLEGETQYF,TRBD2,-,TRBJ2-5,TRBV10-3
TGTGCCAGCAGCTTAGACCCAGGTTTCAATCAGCCCCAGCATTTT,CASSLDPGFNQPQHF,-,many,TRBJ1-5,TRBV11-2
TGTGCCAGCAGTGACATATTCGGTGGAGATACGCAGTATTTT,CASSDIFGGDTQYF,-,once,TRBJ2-3,TRBV2
TGTGCCAGCAGCTTAATCGGGTACGGAAGAGATACGCAGTATTTT,CASSLIGYGRDTQYF,-,-,TRBJ2-3,TRBV7-3
TGTGCCAGCAGTCGACAGGGATTTCCGAATGAGCAGTTCTTC,CASSRQGFPNEQFF,TRBD1,-,TRBJ2-1,TRBV28
TGTGCCAGCAGCAAAGGTAGTAGCGGGGGGGCCTTTGTATGTAGTGGACTAGAGACCCAGTACTTC,CASSKGSSGGAFVCSGLETQYF,-,-,TRBJ2-5,TRBV21-1
TGCGCCAGCAGCTTAGGCGGGGGGCGGAACAATGAGCAGTTCTTC,CASSLGGGRNNEQFF,TRBD2,-,TRBJ2-1,TRBV5-1
TGTGCCAGCAGTCTCCGGACAGGGGGCGAGCAGTACTTC,CASSLRTGGEQYF,TRBD1,-,TRBJ2-7,TRBV27
TGTGCCACCAGAAGTAGATCCACATATCTACAAACAGGGGGAGTAGGGGGCTACACCTTC,CATRSRSTYLQTGGVGGYTF,TRBD1,-,TRBJ1-2,TRBV15
TGTGCCAGCAGTTTTGCTAGCGGGGGGCCCCGGGGCTACAATGAGCAGTTCTTC,CASSFASGGPRGYNEQFF,TRBD2,once,TRBJ2-1,TRBV28
TGTGCCTGGAGCCGGGGATATAGCAATCAGCCCCAGCATTTT,CAWSRGYSNQPQHF,-,-,TRBJ1-5,TRBV30
TGTGCCAGCAGTACTACAGGGGGCCGAACTGAAGCTTTCTTT,CASSTTGGRTEAFF,TRBD1,-,TRBJ1-1,TRBV28
TGTGCCAGTAGTATAGATCAGGCGGGGTACACCTTC,CASSIDQAGYTF,-,-,TRBJ1-2,TRBV19
TGTGCCAGCAGTTACGCCAGCACCGGGGAGCTGTTTTTT,CASSYASTGELFF,-,-,TRBJ2-2,TRBV6-6
TGCAGCGTTGAAGAAGTCCCCGGACAGGGTTATGGCTACACCTTC,CSVEEVPGQGYGYTF,TRBD1,-,TRBJ1-2,TRBV29-1
TGTGCCAGCAGGGACTGGGGGGGTGGTGAAAAACTGTTTTTT,CASRDWGGGEKLFF,-,-,TRBJ1-4,TRBV6-5